This T cell receptor (beta chain) was observed in a study of cytomegalovirus exposure and HLA in healthy donors. Findings of the study overall: Trimming of TCR beta V- and J-genes showed a link, identified in a later analysis, to a missense DCLRE1C variant.

Primers: 60 Vbeta forward and 13 Jbeta reverse. Assay used: immunoSEQ multiplex PCR; TCRdb lists only in-frame clones, some missing. This table holds about 110,000 clones, about two thirds found once. As to this clone: What it recognizes is unknown.

Sequencing was carried out using PBMCs. The sequence was obtained from a boy aged 5-17 years in good health and CMV-seronegative.

CDR3 sequence reads: CASSSGQTISTDTQYF. The CDR3 nucleotides are TGCGCCAGCAGCTCGGGACAAACCATTAGCACAGATACGCAGTATTTT. V gene TRBV5-1 combines with J gene TRBJ2-3; D might be TRBD1 (6 bases). Germline values: CDR1 SGHRS, CDR2 YFSETQ. V lost 3 bases, J lost 0 bases, and 14 bases lay in between. The CDR3 sequence is 16 residues long.